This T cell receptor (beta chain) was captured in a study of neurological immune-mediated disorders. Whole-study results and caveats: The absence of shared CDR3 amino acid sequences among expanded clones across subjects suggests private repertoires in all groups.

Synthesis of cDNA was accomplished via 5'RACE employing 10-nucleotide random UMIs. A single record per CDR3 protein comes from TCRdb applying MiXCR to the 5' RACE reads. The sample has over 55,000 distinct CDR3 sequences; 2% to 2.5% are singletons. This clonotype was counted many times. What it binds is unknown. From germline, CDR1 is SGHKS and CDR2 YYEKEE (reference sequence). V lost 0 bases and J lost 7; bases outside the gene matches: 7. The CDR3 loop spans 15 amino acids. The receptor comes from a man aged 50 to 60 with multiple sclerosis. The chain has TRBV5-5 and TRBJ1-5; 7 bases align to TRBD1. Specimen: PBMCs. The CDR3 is CASSLEGAPRQPQHF. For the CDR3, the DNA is TGTGCCAGCAGCTTGGAGGGGGCGCCGCGGCAGCCCCAGCATTTT.